This TCR beta chain was captured in a study of T cell changes during pregnancy in multiple sclerosis (dated by TCRdb to between 2018 and 2020). In the study overall: The study examined how the T cell repertoire changed over the course of pregnancy in women with multiple sclerosis.

Libraries were made using the immunoSEQ multiplex PCR assay. TCRdb took this table from immuneACCESS and kept in-frame rearrangements with V and J called. Such tables lack part of the clones; where checked against another copy, unresolved V genes explain under half of the gap, and the rest is unexplained. In this sample the table shows 90,000 to 95,000 clones, approximately 89% of which occur a single time. The ten biggest clones cover 0.8% to 0.95% of the sample. This clone was recorded only once. The antigen this receptor binds is unknown. Base qualities are not recorded, but no much larger clone differs from it by a single base. Germline trimming: 10 bases from V, 8 bases from J; junction bases outside gene matches: 5. The CDR3 starts with the cysteine, ends with the phenylalanine, and has 11 residues. Only CDR3 DNA is held: 33 bases, read in frame from base 1. Reading the germline V gene (reference sequence) gives CDR1 MNHEY and CDR2 SMNVEV.

The rearrangement joined TRBV27 to TRBJ2-1, and TRBD2 aligns with 7 junction nucleotides. The source material was peripheral blood, sampled before pregnancy. The clonotype originates from a female donor with multiple sclerosis, enrolled in a pregnancy study. The CDR3 has the sequence CATGGVYEQFF. The nucleotide sequence is given as TGTGCCACTGGGGGGGTCTATGAGCAGTTCTTC.